In its sample, the clone carrying this TCR beta chain was seen a few times. As yet, its antigen is unknown. This sample was taken from a study of blood T cells in healthy people across ages. Study-level points and caveats: Per million T cells, the diversity of TCR beta decreased roughly linearly as age advanced.

Next came a second PCR, run for roughly 7 to 12 cycles, which used a sample-barcoded 5' primer along with a J-beta primer mix. TCRdb used MiXCR to reprocess the 5' RACE reads, holding one entry per CDR3 protein. The repertoire holds some 710,000 distinct CDR3 sequences, with about 47% as singletons. The source material was blood. The clonotype was recovered from a man aged 80 or over in good health.

CDR3 nucleotides: TGTGCCAGCAGCTTGTTCATAGGACAGGGAAGCGGTGAGCAGTTCTTC. Its protein is CASSLFIGQGSGEQFF. The gene calls are TRBV5-6 and TRBJ2-1; TRBD1 matches at 8 bases. The trim removed 1 base at V and 9 bases at J, leaving 12 bases unmatched. The CDR3 spans 16 residues. Germline V gives CDR1 SGHDT, CDR2 YYEEEE.